This TCR beta chain is drawn from a study of T-cell memory formation after mild COVID-19. Germline loops: CDR1 MNHEY, CDR2 SVGAGI. There are 13 residues in the CDR3. Trimming cost V 2 bases and J 8 bases, with 9 bases left between them. Using its own MiXCR run on the 5' RACE reads, TCRdb lists one record per CDR3 protein. The sample includes over 250,000 distinct CDR3 sequences, around 15% of them seen just once. This clonotype was seen only a few times. The sequenced sample was PBMCs or a T cell subset sorted from them (not recorded which). The chain uses TRBV6-5 and TRBJ2-2; the D gene is possibly TRBD2 (6 bases). This receptor was taken from a man between 18 and 35 years old who had mild COVID-19 (a few samples of this study predate the infection). Cell type and time point are not known. This CDR3 is CASSYPGEGELFF. The CDR3 region has the DNA TGTGCCAGCAGTTACCCGGGAGAAGGGGAGCTGTTTTTT.